Following are 30 T cell receptor beta chains from one sample sequenced in a study of human CD8 memory T cell subsets (dated by TCRdb to the early 2020s). A Human TCR Profiling Kit was used to prepare UMI-labeled 5' RACE TCRbeta libraries. Each entry corresponds to one CDR3 protein sequence from reads that TCRdb reprocessed, and DNA is not given. This sample's records show around 9,800 distinct CDR3 sequences. Together, the top ten hold roughly 16% of the sample. Sequenced input: CD8+ T cells from PBMCs. These receptors all come from a human donor in good health.

V is TRBV4-1 and J is TRBJ2-4; TCRdb indicates TRBD2, and absent DNA this call remains unverified. The V gene's germline CDR1 is MGHRA and CDR2 YSYEKL. The CDR3 totals 15 residues. The chain's CDR3 is CASSQPTGLGGIQYF.

The chain employs TRBV9 and TRBJ1-1. The CDR3 is 13 amino acids. Germline loops: CDR1 SGDLS, CDR2 YYNGEE. The CDR3 region is CASSVDVNTEAFF.

This rearrangement joins TRBV5-1 to TRBJ1-1; the D gene TCRdb calls, TRBD1, cannot be checked with no DNA. Germline V gene sequence: CDR1 SGHRS, CDR2 YFSETQ. The CDR3 spans 13 residues. The CDR3 is CASRDRMNTEAFF.

V and J are TRBV18 and TRBJ2-7; TCRdb designates TRBD1, a call that cannot be tested without DNA. CDR1 is KGHSH and CDR2 is LQKENI in the germline V gene. The CDR3 has 14 residues. The CDR3 sequence: CASSPRQGDHEQYF.

This clonotype is called medium-sized based on its frequency. This rearrangement joins TRBV11-2 to TRBJ2-7; TCRdb's D gene call, TRBD2, goes unchecked for lack of DNA. Germline CDR1 SGHAT, CDR2 FQNNGV. The CDR3 contains 15 residues. CDR3 in amino acids: CASLAASGSTGEQYF.

The chain carries TRBV19 and TRBJ2-3; TCRdb picks TRBD2, but there is no DNA to check that call. Germline CDR1 and CDR2: LNHDA and SQIVND (reference sequence). The CDR3 runs 15 residues. This CDR3 reads CASGSRASSTDTQYF.

The chain carries TRBV7-8 and TRBJ1-1. The CDR3 is 12 residues long. Germline CDR1 and CDR2: SGHVS and FQNEAQ. Here the CDR3 reads CASSLMNTEAFF.

The genes are TRBV7-8 and TRBJ1-1. The CDR3 is 12 residues long. CDR1 and CDR2 (germline): SGHVS, FQNEAQ. Here the CDR3 reads CASSLGVGEAFF.

This clonotype registers medium-sized by frequency. This chain links TRBV29-1 with TRBJ2-1; the TRBD2 assignment by TCRdb is unverifiable without DNA. This CDR3 comprises 14 residues. Per the germline V gene, CDR1 is SQVTM and CDR2 is ANQGSEA. CDR3 loop: CSVELAGAYNEQFF.

The chain links TRBV7-3 to TRBJ1-2. Germline CDR1 reads SGHTA; CDR2 reads FQGTGA. This CDR3 has 13 residues. CDR3 protein: CASSQNPRHGYTF.

The chain couples TRBV6-2 or TRBV6-3 to TRBJ2-1; TCRdb lists TRBD1, though no DNA is available to test this call. The CDR3 has 11 amino acids. Germline V gene sequence: CDR1 MNHEY, CDR2 SVGEGT. CDR3 protein: CASSYGTEQFF.

V gene TRBV2 combines with J gene TRBJ2-3; TCRdb's D gene call, TRBD1, goes unchecked for lack of DNA. Germline assignment: CDR1 SNHLY and CDR2 FYNNEI. The length of the CDR3 is 15 residues. CDR3 sequence: CASSAMDRFPDTQYF.

The rearrangement joins TRBV7-3 to TRBJ2-1; TCRdb's D call, TRBD2, is unchecked because there is no DNA. Germline CDR1 is SGHTA and CDR2 is FQGTGA. This CDR3 is built from 16 residues. CDR3 region: CASSPGTSGPNNEQFF.

Its frequency marks this clonotype as medium-sized. CDR3 residues: CASISGTRTDTQYF. The rearrangement joins TRBV28 to TRBJ2-3. Germline CDR1 and CDR2: MDHEN and SYDVKM. This CDR3 is 14 amino acids long. Looking up the rest from reference TRBV28 and TRBJ2-3 gives the full variable domain: DVKVTQSSRYLVKRTGEKVFLECVQDMDHENMFWYRQDPGLGLRLIYFSYDVKMKEKGDIPEGYSVSREKKERFSLILESASTNQTSMYLCASISGTRTDTQYFGPGTRLTVL.

The rearrangement links TRBV27 to TRBJ2-1; TCRdb reports TRBD2, a call that lacks DNA to check it against. This CDR3 spans 15 amino acids. CDR1 and CDR2 (germline): MNHEY, SMNVEV (reference sequence). This CDR3 is CASRTGTSGSNEQFF.

This chain uses TRBV2 with TRBJ2-1; absent DNA, TCRdb's TRBD1 call cannot be checked. The CDR3 spans 13 residues. Per germline, CDR1 SNHLY and CDR2 FYNNEI. CDR3 sequence reads: CASSEGRGNEQFF.

The chain joins TRBV29-1 to TRBJ1-5; TCRdb picks TRBD1, but there is no DNA to check that call. Germline CDR1 is SQVTM and CDR2 is ANQGSEA. The CDR3 runs to 14 residues. The CDR3 loop is CSVGARGSNQPQHF.

This rearrangement joins TRBV9 to TRBJ2-7; TCRdb picks TRBD1, but there is no DNA to check that call. The CDR3 runs 14 residues. Germline V gene data show CDR1 as SGDLS and CDR2 as YYNGEE. CDR3 sequence reads: CASSPSAGTYEQYF.

The chain has TRBV7-9 and TRBJ1-1; no DNA is available, so the TRBD1 call from TCRdb remains unchecked. This CDR3 spans 13 amino acids. Per germline, CDR1 SEHNR and CDR2 FQNEAQ (reference sequence). The CDR3 loop is CASSIAGGTEAFF.

This rearrangement joins TRBV7-9 to TRBJ2-5; as DNA is missing, the TRBD2 call by TCRdb cannot be tested. Germline V CDR1 and CDR2: SEHNR, FQNEAQ (reference sequence). The CDR3 extends over 17 amino acids. The CDR3 sequence: CASSLGLAGEGQETQYF.

The V gene is TRBV19, the J gene TRBJ1-1; TCRdb proposes TRBD1, but this gene call is untestable without DNA. The germline CDR1 and CDR2 sequences are LNHDA and SQIVND (reference sequence). This CDR3 region has 14 residues. CDR3: CASNPGQGGTEAFF.

The chain joins TRBV20-1 to TRBJ1-5; TCRdb lists TRBD1, though no DNA is available to test this call. The CDR3 loop spans 16 amino acids. Germline-derived CDR1 and CDR2 are DFQATT and SNEGSKA (reference sequence). This chain's CDR3 is CSARDLNRGNDQPQHF.

The chain is built from TRBV5-1 and TRBJ1-4; TCRdb selects TRBD1, and the lack of DNA leaves this call unchecked. This CDR3 comprises 15 residues. CDR1 SGHRS and CDR2 YFSETQ come from the germline V gene. The CDR3 loop reads CASGPDSPTNEKLFF.

Here the CDR3 reads CASMGTKIGELFF. J is TRBJ2-2 and V is TRBV11-2; absent DNA, TCRdb's TRBD1 call cannot be checked. The CDR3 spans 13 residues. Germline lookup yields CDR1 SGHAT and CDR2 FQNNGV.

The genes are TRBV18 and TRBJ2-1; lacking DNA, the TRBD2 call made by TCRdb goes unchecked. CDR1 is KGHSH and CDR2 is LQKENI in the germline V gene. This CDR3 is built from 16 residues. The CDR3 reads CASSPPTSGVHGGQFF.

The gene calls are TRBV5-1 and TRBJ2-7; TCRdb's D call, TRBD1, is unchecked because there is no DNA. Germline CDR1 SGHRS, CDR2 YFSETQ. The CDR3 has 14 residues. CDR3 region: CASSLGQGSPEQYF.

The chain combines TRBV7-9 with TRBJ2-5; without DNA, the TCRdb call of TRBD2 cannot be checked. Looked up from germline, CDR1 is SEHNR and CDR2 is FQNEAQ (reference sequence). This CDR3 region has 15 residues. The CDR3 reads CASSLVTSGQETQYF.

This clonotype is medium-sized (0.01 to 0.1%) by frequency. The genes are TRBV21-1 and TRBJ2-4; TCRdb selects TRBD1, and the lack of DNA leaves this call unchecked. TRBV21-1 is an annotated pseudogene. This CDR3 comprises 16 residues. CDR3 protein: CASSFTGQGDKNIQYF.

Measured by frequency, this clonotype is medium-sized. The chain has TRBV27 and TRBJ1-5. This CDR3 has 16 residues. The germline gives CDR1 MNHEY, CDR2 SMNVEV (reference sequence). CDR3 loop: CASSSSGLEGYQPQHF.

This chain connects TRBV4-2 to TRBJ2-7; the D gene TCRdb calls, TRBD1, cannot be checked with no DNA. Germline CDR1 reads LGHNA; CDR2 reads YNFKEQ. The CDR3 is 15 amino acids. The CDR3 loop is CASSQDRDAQGEQYF.